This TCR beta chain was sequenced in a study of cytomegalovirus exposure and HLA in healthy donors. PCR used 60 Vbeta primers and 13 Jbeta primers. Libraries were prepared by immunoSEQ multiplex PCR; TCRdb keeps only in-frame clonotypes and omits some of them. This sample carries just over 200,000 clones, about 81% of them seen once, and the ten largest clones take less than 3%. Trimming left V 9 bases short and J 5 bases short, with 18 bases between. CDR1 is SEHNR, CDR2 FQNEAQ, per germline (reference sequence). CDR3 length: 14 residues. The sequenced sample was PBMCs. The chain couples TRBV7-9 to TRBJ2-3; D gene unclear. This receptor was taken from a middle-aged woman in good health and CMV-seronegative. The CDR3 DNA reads TGTGCCAGTGGTGTATATGGAGTTGAAGATACGCAGTATTTT. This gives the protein CASGVYGVEDTQYF.